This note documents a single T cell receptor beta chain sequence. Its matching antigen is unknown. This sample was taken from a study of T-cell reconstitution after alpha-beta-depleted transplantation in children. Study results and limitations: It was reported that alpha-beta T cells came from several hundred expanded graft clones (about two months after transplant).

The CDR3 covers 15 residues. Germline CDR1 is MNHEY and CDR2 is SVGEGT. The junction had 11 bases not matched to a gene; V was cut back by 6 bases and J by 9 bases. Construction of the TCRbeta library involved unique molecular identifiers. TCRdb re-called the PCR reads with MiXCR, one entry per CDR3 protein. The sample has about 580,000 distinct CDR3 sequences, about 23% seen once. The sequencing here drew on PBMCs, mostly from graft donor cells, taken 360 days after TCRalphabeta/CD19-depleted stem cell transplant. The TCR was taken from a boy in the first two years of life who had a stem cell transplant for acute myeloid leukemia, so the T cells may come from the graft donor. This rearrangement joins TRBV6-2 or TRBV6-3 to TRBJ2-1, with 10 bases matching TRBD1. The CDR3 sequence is CASRRPGTGVGEQFF. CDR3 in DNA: TGTGCCAGCAGACGACCTGGGACAGGGGTGGGTGAGCAGTTCTTC.